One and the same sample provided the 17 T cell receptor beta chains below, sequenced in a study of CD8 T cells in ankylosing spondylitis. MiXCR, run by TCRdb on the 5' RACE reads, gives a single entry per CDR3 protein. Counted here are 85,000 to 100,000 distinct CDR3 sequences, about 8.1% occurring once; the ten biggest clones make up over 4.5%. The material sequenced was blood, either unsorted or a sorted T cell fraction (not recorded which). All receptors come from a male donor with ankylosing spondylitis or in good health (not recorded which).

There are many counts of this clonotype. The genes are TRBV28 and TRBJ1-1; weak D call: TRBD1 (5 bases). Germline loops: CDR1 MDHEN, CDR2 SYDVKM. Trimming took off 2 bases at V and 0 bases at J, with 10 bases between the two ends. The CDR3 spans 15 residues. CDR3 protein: CASSLSRVMNTEAFF. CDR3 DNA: TGTGCCAGCAGTTTAAGCAGGGTCATGAACACTGAAGCTTTCTTT. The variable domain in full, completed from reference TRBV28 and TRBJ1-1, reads DVKVTQSSRYLVKRTGEKVFLECVQDMDHENMFWYRQDPGLGLRLIYFSYDVKMKEKGDIPEGYSVSREKKERFSLILESASTNQTSMYLCASSLSRVMNTEAFFGQGTRLTVV.

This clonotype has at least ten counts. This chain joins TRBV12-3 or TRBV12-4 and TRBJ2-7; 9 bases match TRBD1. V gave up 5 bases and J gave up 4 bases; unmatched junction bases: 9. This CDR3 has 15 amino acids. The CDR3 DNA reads TGTGCCAGCAGTCGGGGACAGGGAGGGATGTACGAGCAGTACTTC. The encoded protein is CASSRGQGGMYEQYF.

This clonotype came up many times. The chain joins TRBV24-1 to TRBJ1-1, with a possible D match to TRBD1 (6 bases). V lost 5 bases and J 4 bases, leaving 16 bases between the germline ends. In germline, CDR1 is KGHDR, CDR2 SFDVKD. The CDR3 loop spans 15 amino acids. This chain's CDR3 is CATSGGQGRSTEAFF. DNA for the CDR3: TGTGCCACCAGTGGGGGGCAGGGGAGGAGCACTGAAGCTTTCTTT.

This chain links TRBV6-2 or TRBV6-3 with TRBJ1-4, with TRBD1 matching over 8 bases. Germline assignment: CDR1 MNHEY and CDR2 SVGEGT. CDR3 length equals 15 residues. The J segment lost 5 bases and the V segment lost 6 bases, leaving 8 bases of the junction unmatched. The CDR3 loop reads CASSRRQGRNEKLFF. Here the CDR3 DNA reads TGTGCCAGCAGCCGCCGACAGGGGCGAAATGAAAAACTGTTTTTT.

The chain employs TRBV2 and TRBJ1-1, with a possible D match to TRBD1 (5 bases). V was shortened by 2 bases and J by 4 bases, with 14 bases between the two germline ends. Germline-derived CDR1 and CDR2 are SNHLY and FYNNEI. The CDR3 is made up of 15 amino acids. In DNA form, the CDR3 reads TGTGCCAGCAGTGAATCGGGGGTATCTGTCACTGAAGCTTTCTTT. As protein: CASSESGVSVTEAFF.

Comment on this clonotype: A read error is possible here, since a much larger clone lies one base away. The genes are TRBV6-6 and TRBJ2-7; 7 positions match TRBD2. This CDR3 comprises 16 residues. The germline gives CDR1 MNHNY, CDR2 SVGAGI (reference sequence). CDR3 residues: CTSSTRRTSSSYEQYF. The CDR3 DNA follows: TGTACCAGCAGTACCCGACGGACTAGTTCCTCCTACGAGCAGTACTTC.

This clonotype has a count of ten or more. The CDR3 DNA follows: TGCAGCGTTCGAGCAGACCCTCCTAGGGACTATGGCTACACCTTC. Residues: CSVRADPPRDYGYTF. This chain links TRBV29-1 with TRBJ1-2; D ambiguous. CDR3 length: 15 residues. Germline V gives CDR1 SQVTM, CDR2 ANQGSEA. V was pared by 5 bases and J by 3 bases, with 19 bases between.

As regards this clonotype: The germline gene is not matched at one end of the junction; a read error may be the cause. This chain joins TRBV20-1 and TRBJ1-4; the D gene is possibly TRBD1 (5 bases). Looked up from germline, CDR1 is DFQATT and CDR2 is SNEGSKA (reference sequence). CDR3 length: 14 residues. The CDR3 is CSARGAGRDEKLFF. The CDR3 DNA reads TGCAGTGCTAGAGGGGCAGGGAGGGATGAAAAACTGTTCTTT.

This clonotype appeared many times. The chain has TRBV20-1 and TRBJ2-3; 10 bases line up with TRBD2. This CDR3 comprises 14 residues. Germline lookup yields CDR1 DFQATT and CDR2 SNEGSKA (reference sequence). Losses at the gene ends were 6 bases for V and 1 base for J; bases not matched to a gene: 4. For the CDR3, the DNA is TGCAGTGCCCAACTAGCGGGGCGCACAGATACGCAGTATTTT. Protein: CSAQLAGRTDTQYF.

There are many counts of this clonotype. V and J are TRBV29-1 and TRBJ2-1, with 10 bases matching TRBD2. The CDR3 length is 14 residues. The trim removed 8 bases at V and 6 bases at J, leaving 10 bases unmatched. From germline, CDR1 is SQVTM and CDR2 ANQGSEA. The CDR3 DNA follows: TGCAGCTTTACTCGTAGCGGGGGGAGCAATGAGCAGTTCTTC. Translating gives CSFTRSGGSNEQFF.

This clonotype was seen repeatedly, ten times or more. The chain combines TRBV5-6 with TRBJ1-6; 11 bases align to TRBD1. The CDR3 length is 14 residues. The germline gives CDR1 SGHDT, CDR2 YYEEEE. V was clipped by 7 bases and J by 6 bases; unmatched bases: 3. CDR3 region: CASAGQGANSPLHF. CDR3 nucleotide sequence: TGTGCCAGCGCTGGACAGGGGGCTAATTCACCCCTCCACTTT.

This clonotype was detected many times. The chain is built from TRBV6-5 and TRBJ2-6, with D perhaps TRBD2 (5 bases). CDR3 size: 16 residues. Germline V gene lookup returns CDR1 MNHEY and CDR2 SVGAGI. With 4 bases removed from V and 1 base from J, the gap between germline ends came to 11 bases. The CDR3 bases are TGTGCCAGCAGTTCCTCCACTAGTTCTGGGGCCAACGTCCTGACTTTC. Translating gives CASSSSTSSGANVLTF.

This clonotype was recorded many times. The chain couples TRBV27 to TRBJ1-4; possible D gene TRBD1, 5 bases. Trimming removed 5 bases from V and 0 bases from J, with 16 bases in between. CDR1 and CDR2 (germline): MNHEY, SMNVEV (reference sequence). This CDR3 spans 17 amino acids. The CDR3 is CASSVVWGPSTNEKLFF. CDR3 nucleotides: TGTGCCAGCAGTGTCGTTTGGGGCCCCTCAACTAATGAAAAACTGTTTTTT.

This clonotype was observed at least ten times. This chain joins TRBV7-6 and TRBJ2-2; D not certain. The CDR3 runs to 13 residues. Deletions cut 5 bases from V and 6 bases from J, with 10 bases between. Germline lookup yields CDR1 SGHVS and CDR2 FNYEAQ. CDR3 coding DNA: TGTGCCAGCAGCCCCCAGCCAGCCGGGGAGCTGTTTTTT. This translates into CASSPQPAGELFF.

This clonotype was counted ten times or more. As DNA, the CDR3 is TGTGCCAGCAGCCCCGGGGCGGAGGGCCGAGCTTTCTTT. This translates into CASSPGAEGRAFF. The J gene is TRBJ1-1, the V gene TRBV7-3, with a weak D call TRBD1 (5 bases). V lost 5 bases to trimming and J lost 10 bases, with 17 bases between them. The germline V gene encodes CDR1 SGHTA and CDR2 FQGTGA. The length of the CDR3 is 13 residues. The full variable domain, with the rest looked up from reference TRBV7-3 and TRBJ1-1, is GAGVSQTPSNKVTEKGKYVELRCDPISGHTALYWYRQSLGQGPEFLIYFQGTGAADDSGLPNDRFFAVRPEGSVSTLKIQRTERGDSAVYLCASSPGAEGRAFFGQGTRLTVV.

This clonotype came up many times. CDR3 amino acids: CASRLQGTTEAFF. DNA of the CDR3: TGTGCCAGCAGGTTACAGGGTACCACTGAAGCTTTCTTT. This chain uses TRBV6-5 with TRBJ1-1; weak D call: TRBD1 (6 bases). Germline V gene lookup returns CDR1 MNHEY and CDR2 SVGAGI. Trimming removed 6 bases at V and 4 bases at J, with 12 bases between. This CDR3 comprises 13 residues.

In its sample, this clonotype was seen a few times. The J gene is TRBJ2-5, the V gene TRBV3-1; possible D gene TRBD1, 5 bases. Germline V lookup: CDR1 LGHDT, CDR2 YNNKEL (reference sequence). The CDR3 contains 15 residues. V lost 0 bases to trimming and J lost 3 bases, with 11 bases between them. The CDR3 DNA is TGTGCCAGCAGCCAAGAAGAAGGGGTTGAAGAGACCCAGTACTTC. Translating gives CASSQEEGVEETQYF.